The source of this T cell receptor (beta chain) is a study of post-analysis software for immune sequencing data. About the study: Recorded disease courses covered relapsing-remitting, secondary progressive and progressive-relapsing multiple sclerosis. Some patients had no subtype annotation. General observations from the study: Multiple sclerosis patients showed significantly lower normalized Chao1 diversity than controls did. Batch-matched samples strongly co-clustered by F measure. Five or six TRBV segments, TRBV5-6, TRBV5-1 and TRBV20-1 among them, were found more frequent in patients than controls.

From germline, CDR1 is SNHLY and CDR2 FYNNEI. The CDR3 runs to 15 residues. As for this clonotype: Its antigen is not identified. The junction departs from germline at one end; a sequencing error may be responsible.

Presence of unique molecular identifiers characterized the TCR beta cDNA libraries. TCRdb used MiXCR to reprocess the PCR reads, holding one entry per CDR3 protein. This table has 380,000 or so distinct CDR3 sequences, less than 40% appearing once. The specimen was blood. This TCR was sampled from a girl aged 5 to 17 with multiple sclerosis. V usage is TRBV2 and J usage is TRBJ2-4, with D tentatively TRBD2 (6 bases). The DNA matches TRBJ2-7 better at its end, which makes the J call doubtful. The CDR3 loop reads CTSTTAPLMGGEQYF. In nucleotides, the CDR3 is TGTACCAGCACTACGGCCCCCCTGATGGGGGGCGAGCAGTACTTC.